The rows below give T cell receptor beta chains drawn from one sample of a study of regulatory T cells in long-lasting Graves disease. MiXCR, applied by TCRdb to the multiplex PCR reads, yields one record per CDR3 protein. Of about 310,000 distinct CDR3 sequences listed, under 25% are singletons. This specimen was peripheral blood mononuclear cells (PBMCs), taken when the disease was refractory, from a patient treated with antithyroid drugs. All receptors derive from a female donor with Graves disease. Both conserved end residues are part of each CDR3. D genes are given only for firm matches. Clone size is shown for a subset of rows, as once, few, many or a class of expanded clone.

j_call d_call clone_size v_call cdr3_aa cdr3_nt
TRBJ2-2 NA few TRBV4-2 CASSQDGQELGNTGELFF TGTGCCAGCAGCCAAGATGGGCAGGAGCTGGGCAACACCGGGGAGCTGTTTTTT
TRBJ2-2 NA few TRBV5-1 CASSPSSDSVRVPGELFF TGCGCCAGCAGCCCTTCATCCGACTCCGTACGTGTCCCCGGGGAGCTGTTTTTT
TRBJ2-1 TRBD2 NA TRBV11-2 CASSLDLTSGPSDEQFF TGTGCCAGCAGCTTAGATCTGACTAGCGGCCCCTCCGATGAGCAGTTCTTC
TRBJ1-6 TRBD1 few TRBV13 CAFAQGGNSPLHF TGTGCCTTCGCGCAGGGGGGAAATTCACCCCTCCACTTT
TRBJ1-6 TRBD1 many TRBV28 CASSSGQGYSPLHF TGTGCCAGCAGCTCGGGACAGGGCTACTCACCCCTCCACTTT
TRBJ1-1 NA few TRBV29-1 CSGRQGQNTEAFF TGCAGCGGGAGGCAGGGGCAGAACACTGAAGCTTTCTTT
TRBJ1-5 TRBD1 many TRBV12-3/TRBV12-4 CASSKGQGRLGNQPQHF TGTGCCAGCAGTAAAGGACAGGGAAGGTTGGGCAATCAGCCCCAGCATTTT
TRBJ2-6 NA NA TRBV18 CASSPPRGRTGANVLTF TGTGCCAGCTCACCACCGAGGGGACGGACTGGGGCCAACGTCCTGACTTTC
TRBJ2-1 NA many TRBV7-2 CASSFALGGTYNEQFF TGTGCCAGCAGCTTTGCGTTGGGTGGCACCTACAATGAGCAGTTCTTC
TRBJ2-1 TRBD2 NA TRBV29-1 CSSPDGLAGKEFF TGCAGCTCTCCTGACGGACTAGCGGGAAAGGAGTTCTTC
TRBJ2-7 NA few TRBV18 CASSPPVGHEQYF TGTGCCAGCTCACCACCGGTGGGCCACGAGCAGTACTTC